This TCR beta chain is from a study of OX40 agonist ivuxolimab in advanced cancers. Study-wide context: Melanoma, hepatocellular carcinoma, head and neck or renal cell cancer occurred in dose-escalation patients. Partial responses were seen in three patients, one with hepatocellular carcinoma and two with cutaneous melanoma. Participants, 65% to 85% male, averaged approximately 56 years of age, ranging from roughly 20 to 85. General study points: Partial responders at 0.1-3.0 mg/kg showed near-lowest clonal expansion.

TCRdb's table, derived via immunoSEQ multiplex PCR, lists solely in-frame clones and lacks some. The table includes fewer than 90,000 clones, around 91% detected once. V lost 1 base to trimming and J lost 4 bases, with 18 bases between them. The CDR3 spans 16 residues. From germline, CDR1 is SGHRS and CDR2 YFSETQ. Comment on this clone: Its antigen is as yet unknown.

The chain uses TRBV5-1 and TRBJ2-7, with D perhaps TRBD1 (6 bases). The source is an adult with an advanced solid tumor such as melanoma, head and neck, liver or kidney cancer. The sequencing used CD4+ or CD8+ T cells sorted from blood, collected in a trial of the OX40 agonist ivuxolimab. CDR3 bases: TGCGCCAGCAGCTTGTGGGGTGCAGGGGCGGAATACGAGCAGTACTTC. Protein sequence: CASSLWGAGAEYEQYF.